These T cell receptor beta chains were read from a single sample in a study of cytotoxic CD8 clonotypes in ibrutinib-treated CLL. Generated by immunoSEQ multiplex PCR, the TCRdb table keeps only in-frame clones and is missing some. The table lists 35,000 to 40,000 clones, approximately 51% of them singletons. The sequenced sample was PBMCs, obtained before ibrutinib treatment. The receptors originated from a human donor with chronic lymphocytic leukemia. The CDR3 runs from the conserved cysteine through the conserved F or W. Expanded clones get a size class; other rows say once, few or many, or leave the size out.

abundance: .
v_gene: TRBV28
j_gene: TRBJ1-2
CDR3aa: CASSPPGTGNGYTF

abundance: .
v_gene: TRBV5-6
j_gene: TRBJ2-4
CDR3aa: CASSPGTGNVQYF

abundance: few
v_gene: TRBV6-1
j_gene: TRBJ1-1
CDR3aa: CASLEELNTEAFF

abundance: .
v_gene: TRBV5-4
j_gene: TRBJ2-7
CDR3aa: CASSPGHRSSYEQYF

abundance: .
v_gene: TRBV18
j_gene: TRBJ2-4
CDR3aa: CASSLGLAKNIQYF

abundance: .
v_gene: TRBV28
j_gene: TRBJ2-1
CDR3aa: CASSSGQGENNEQFF

abundance: few
v_gene: TRBV6-5
j_gene: TRBJ2-4
CDR3aa: CASTPARGLAQYF

abundance: once
v_gene: TRBV10-3
j_gene: TRBJ2-5
CDR3aa: CAISLTGQGGETQYF

abundance: few
v_gene: TRBV30
j_gene: TRBJ2-7
CDR3aa: CAWSRTGHWDEQYF

abundance: few
v_gene: TRBV10-1
j_gene: TRBJ2-2
CDR3aa: CASRDPGGTGELFF

abundance: .
v_gene: TRBV19
j_gene: TRBJ2-1
CDR3aa: CASSIDLWDSPLF